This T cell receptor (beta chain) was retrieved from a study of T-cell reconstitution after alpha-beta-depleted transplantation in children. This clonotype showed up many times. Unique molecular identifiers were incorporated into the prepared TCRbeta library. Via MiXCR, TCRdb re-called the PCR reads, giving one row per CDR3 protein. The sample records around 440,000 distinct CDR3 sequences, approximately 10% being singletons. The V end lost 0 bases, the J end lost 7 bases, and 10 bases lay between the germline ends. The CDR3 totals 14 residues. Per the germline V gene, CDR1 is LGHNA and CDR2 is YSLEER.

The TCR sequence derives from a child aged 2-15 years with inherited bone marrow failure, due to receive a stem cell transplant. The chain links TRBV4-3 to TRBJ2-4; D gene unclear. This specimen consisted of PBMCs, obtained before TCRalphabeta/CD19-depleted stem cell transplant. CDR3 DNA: TGCGCCAGCAGCCAAGAAGTTTTGGGGAACATTCAGTACTTC. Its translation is CASSQEVLGNIQYF.